This passage covers 5 T cell receptor beta chains from one sample sequenced in a study of blood T cell repertoires in COVID-19. Profiled with immunoSEQ multiplex PCR; TCRdb holds only in-frame clones, not every one. Among over 200,000 clones listed, about nine tenths were seen once. The sample comprised PBMCs or T cells enriched from blood (not recorded which). The receptors were sampled from a woman between 45 and 65 years old in a cohort exposed to, infected with or recovered from COVID-19 (not recorded which).

This chain connects TRBV24-1 to TRBJ2-2; D unclear. This CDR3 contains 13 residues. V gave up 2 bases and J gave up 7 bases, with 7 bases separating them. CDR1 and CDR2 (germline): KGHDR, SFDVKD. This chain's CDR3 is CATSDSSHGELFF. CDR3 coding DNA: TGTGCCACCAGTGATTCCTCACACGGGGAGCTGTTTTTT.

V usage is TRBV20-1 and J usage is TRBJ2-3; the match to TRBD2 covers 10 bases. This CDR3 has 19 residues. The trim removed 3 bases at V and 1 base at J, leaving 16 bases unmatched. Germline CDR1 reads DFQATT; CDR2 reads SNEGSKA (reference sequence). The CDR3 reads CSASGASGGPVTGTDTQYF. CDR3 coding DNA: TGCAGTGCTAGTGGTGCTAGCGGGGGCCCTGTCACGGGCACAGATACGCAGTATTTT.

This clone was seen a handful of times. Other nucleotide sequences from this sample produce the same CDR3. The rearrangement links TRBV5-4 to TRBJ1-1; maybe TRBD1 (5 bases). The V end lost 5 bases, the J end lost 3 bases, and 17 bases lay between the germline ends. Germline assignment: CDR1 SGHNT and CDR2 YYREEE (reference sequence). This CDR3 comprises 15 residues. CDR3 nucleotide sequence: TGTGCCAGCAGTCCGGACATCATCCCGGACACTGAAGCTTTCTTT. It is translated as CASSPDIIPDTEAFF.

This clone appeared a single time. The V call is TRBV21-1, the J call TRBJ2-5; the table calls TRBD1, which could not be checked here. TRBV21-1 is given as a pseudogene. The CDR3 consists of 15 residues. The CDR3 region has the DNA TGTGCCAGCAGACCTTACAGGGGGACACAAGAGACCCAGTACTTC. Its translation is CASRPYRGTQETQYF.

V is TRBV2 and J is TRBJ2-4; maybe TRBD2 (6 bases). The CDR3 has 14 residues. Germline V gives CDR1 SNHLY, CDR2 FYNNEI. V lost 5 bases to trimming and J lost 0 bases, with 8 bases between them. The CDR3 nucleotides read TGTGCCAGCAGTCGGGAGTTAGCCAAAAACATTCAGTACTTC. As protein: CASSRELAKNIQYF.